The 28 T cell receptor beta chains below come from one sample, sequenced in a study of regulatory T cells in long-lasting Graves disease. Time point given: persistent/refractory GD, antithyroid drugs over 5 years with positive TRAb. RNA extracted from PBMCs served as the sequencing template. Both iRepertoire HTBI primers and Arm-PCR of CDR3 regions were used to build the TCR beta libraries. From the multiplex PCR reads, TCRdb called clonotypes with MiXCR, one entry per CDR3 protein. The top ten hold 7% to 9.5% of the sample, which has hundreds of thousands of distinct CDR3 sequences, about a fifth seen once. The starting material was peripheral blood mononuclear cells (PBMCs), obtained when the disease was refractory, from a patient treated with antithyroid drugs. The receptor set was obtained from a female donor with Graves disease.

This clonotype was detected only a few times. CDR3 sequence (DNA): TGCAGCGCTGAGGGACAGAACACCGGGGAGCTGTTTTTT. It codes for CSAEGQNTGELFF. The chain couples TRBV29-1 to TRBJ2-2, with a tentative D call TRBD1 (6 bases). This CDR3 is built from 13 residues. CDR1 is SQVTM, CDR2 ANQGSEA, per germline. V lost 7 bases, J lost 1 base, and 10 bases lay in between.

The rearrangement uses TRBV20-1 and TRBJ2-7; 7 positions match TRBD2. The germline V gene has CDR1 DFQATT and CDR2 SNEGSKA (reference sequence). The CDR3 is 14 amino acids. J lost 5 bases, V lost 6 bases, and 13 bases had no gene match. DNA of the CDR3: TGCAGTGCCCCGTGGCTAGCGGACCTCCACGAGCAGTACTTC. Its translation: CSAPWLADLHEQYF.

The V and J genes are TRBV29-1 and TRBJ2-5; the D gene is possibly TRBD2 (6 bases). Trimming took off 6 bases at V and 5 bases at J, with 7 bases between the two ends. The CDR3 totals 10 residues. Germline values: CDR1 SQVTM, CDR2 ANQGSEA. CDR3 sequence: CSVEGETQYF. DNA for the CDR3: TGCAGCGTGGAGGGCGAGACCCAGTACTTC.

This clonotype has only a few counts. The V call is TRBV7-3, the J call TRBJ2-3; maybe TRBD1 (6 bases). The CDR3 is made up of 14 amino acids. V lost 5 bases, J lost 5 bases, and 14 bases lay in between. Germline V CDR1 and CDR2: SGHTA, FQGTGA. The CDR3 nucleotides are TGTGCCAGCAGCGCCTCAGGGGCGAGAGATACGCAGTATTTT. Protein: CASSASGARDTQYF. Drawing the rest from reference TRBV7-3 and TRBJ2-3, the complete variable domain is GAGVSQTPSNKVTEKGKYVELRCDPISGHTALYWYRQSLGQGPEFLIYFQGTGAADDSGLPNDRFFAVRPEGSVSTLKIQRTERGDSAVYLCASSASGARDTQYFGPGTRLTVL.

The CDR3 spells CASSVDKGGRFTGELFF. In DNA form, the CDR3 reads TGTGCCAGCAGCGTAGATAAAGGCGGGAGGTTCACCGGGGAGCTGTTTTTT. V is TRBV9 and J is TRBJ2-2; 8 bases align to TRBD2. The CDR3 totals 17 residues. CDR1 is SGDLS, CDR2 YYNGEE, per germline. J lost 4 bases, V lost 0 bases, and 8 bases had no gene match.

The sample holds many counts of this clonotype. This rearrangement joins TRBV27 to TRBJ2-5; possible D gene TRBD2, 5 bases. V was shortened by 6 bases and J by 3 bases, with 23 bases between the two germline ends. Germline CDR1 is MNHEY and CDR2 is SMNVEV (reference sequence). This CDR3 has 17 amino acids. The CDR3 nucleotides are TGTGCCAGCAGGACGAGATCACCCGGACTGGTAAAAGAGACCCAGTACTTC. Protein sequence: CASRTRSPGLVKETQYF.

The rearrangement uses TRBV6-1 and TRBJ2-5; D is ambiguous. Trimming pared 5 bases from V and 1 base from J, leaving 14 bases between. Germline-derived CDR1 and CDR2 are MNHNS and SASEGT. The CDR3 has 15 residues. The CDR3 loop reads CASSRRRGIQETQYF. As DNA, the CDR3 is TGTGCCAGCAGTCGTCGCAGAGGAATCCAAGAGACCCAGTACTTC.

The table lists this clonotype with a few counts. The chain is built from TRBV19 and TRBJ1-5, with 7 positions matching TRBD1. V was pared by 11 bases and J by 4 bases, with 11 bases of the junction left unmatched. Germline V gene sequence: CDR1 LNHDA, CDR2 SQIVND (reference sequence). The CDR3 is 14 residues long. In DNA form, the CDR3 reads TGTGCCGTTGAGGGCGGGACAGAAAATCAGCCCCAGCATTTT. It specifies CAVEGGTENQPQHF.

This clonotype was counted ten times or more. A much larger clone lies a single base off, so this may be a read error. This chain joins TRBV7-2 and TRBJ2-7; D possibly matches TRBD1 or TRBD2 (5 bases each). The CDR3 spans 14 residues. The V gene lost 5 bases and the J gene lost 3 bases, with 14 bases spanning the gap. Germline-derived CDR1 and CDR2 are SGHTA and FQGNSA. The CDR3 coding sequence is TGTACCAGCAGCCCCCCATTGAGGGGCTACGAGCAGTACTTC. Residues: CTSSPPLRGYEQYF.

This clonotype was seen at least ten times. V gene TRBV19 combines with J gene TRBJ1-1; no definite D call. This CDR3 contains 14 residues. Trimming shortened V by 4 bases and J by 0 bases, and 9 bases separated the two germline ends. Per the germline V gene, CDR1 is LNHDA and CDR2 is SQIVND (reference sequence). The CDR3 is CASSSQLMNTEAFF. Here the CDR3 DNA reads TGTGCCAGTAGTAGCCAGTTAATGAACACTGAAGCTTTCTTT. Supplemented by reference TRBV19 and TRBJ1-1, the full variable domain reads DGGITQSPKYLFRKEGQNVTLSCEQNLNHDAMYWYRQDPGQGLRLIYYSQIVNDFQKGDIAEGYSVSREKKESFPLTVTSAQKNPTAFYLCASSSQLMNTEAFFGQGTRLTVV.

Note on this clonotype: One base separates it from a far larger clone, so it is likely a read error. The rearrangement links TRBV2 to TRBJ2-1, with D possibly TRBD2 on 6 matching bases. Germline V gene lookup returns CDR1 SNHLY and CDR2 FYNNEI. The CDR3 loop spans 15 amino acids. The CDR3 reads CASGSAGLREETQHF. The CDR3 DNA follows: TGTGCCAGCGGGTCGGCGGGGCTCAGGGAAGAGACCCAGCACTTC.

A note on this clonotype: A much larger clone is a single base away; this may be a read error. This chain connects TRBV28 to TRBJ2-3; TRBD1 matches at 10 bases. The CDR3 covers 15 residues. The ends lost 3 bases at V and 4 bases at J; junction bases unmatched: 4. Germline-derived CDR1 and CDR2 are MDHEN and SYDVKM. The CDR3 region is CASSFGTGDADTQYF. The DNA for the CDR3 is TGTGCCAGCAGTTTCGGGACAGGGGACGCAGATACGCAGTATTTT.

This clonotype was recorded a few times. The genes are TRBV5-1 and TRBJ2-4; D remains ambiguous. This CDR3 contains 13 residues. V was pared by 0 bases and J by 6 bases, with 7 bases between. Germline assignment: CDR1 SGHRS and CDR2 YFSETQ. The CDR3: CASSLVGRNIQYF. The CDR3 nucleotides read TGCGCCAGCAGCTTGGTAGGGCGAAACATTCAGTACTTC.

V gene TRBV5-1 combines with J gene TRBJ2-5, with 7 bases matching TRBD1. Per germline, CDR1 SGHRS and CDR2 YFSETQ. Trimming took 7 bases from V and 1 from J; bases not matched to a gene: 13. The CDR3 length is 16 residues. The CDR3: CASDPTGTGVQETQYF. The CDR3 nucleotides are TGCGCCAGCGACCCGACAGGGACCGGCGTCCAAGAGACCCAGTACTTC.

The CDR3 DNA sequence: TGTGCCTGGACAATCGGACAGGGTAACGGGGAGCTGTTTTTT. Protein product: CAWTIGQGNGELFF. The chain links TRBV30 to TRBJ2-2, with 8 bases fitting TRBD1. The CDR3 is 14 residues long. Germline V gene lookup returns CDR1 GTSNPN and CDR2 SVGIG (reference sequence). Losses at the gene ends were 4 bases for V and 7 bases for J; bases not matched to a gene: 8.

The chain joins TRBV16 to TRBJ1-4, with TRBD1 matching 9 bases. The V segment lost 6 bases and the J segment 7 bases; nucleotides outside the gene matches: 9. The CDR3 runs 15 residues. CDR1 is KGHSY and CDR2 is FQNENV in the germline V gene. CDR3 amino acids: CASSRWTGELEKLFF. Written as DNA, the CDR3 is TGTGCCAGCAGTCGATGGACAGGGGAGCTTGAAAAACTGTTTTTT.

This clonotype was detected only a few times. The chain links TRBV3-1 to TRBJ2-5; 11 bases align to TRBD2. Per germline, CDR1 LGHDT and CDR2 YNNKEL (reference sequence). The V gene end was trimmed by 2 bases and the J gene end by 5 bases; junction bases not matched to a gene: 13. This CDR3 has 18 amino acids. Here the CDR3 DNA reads TGTGCCAGCAGCCAAATAGTGGCACTAGCGGGAGCCGTCGAGACCCAGTACTTC. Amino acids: CASSQIVALAGAVETQYF.

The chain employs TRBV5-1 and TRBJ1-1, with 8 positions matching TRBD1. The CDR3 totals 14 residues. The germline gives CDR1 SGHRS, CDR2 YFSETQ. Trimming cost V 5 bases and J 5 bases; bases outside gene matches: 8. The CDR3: CASRLQGGKTEAFF. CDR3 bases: TGCGCCAGCAGGTTACAGGGGGGAAAAACTGAAGCTTTCTTT.

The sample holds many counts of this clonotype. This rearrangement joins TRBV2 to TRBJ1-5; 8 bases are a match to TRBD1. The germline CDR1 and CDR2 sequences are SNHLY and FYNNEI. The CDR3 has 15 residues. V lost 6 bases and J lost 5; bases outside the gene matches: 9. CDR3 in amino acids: CASSQTGDSYQPQHF. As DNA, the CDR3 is TGTGCCAGCAGCCAGACAGGGGACTCTTATCAGCCCCAGCATTTT.

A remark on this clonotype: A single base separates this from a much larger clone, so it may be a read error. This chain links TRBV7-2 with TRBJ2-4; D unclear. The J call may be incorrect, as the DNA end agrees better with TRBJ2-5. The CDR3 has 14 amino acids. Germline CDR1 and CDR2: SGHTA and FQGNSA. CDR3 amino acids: CASSLEAARETQYF. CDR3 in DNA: TGTGCCAGCAGCTTAGAGGCAGCTCGAGAGACCCAGTACTTC.

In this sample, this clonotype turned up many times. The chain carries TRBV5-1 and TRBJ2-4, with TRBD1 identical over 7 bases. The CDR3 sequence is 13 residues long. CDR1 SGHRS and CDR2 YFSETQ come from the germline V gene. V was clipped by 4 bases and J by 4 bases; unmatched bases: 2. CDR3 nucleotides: TGCGCCAGCAGCGACAGGGTGAAAAACATTCAGTACTTC. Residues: CASSDRVKNIQYF.

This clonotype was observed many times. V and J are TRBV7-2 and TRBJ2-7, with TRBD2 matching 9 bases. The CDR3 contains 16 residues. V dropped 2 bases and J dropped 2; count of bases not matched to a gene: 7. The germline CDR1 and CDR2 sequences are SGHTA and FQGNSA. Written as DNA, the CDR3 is TGTGCCAGCAGCTTATCCGGCGCGGGAGGGCCCTACGAGCAGTACTTC. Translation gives CASSLSGAGGPYEQYF.

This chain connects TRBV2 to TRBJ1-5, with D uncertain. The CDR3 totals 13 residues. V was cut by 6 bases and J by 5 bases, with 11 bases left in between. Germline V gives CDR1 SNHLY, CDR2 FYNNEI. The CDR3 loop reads CASSPGSHQPQHF. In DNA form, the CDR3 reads TGTGCCAGCAGCCCAGGCTCGCATCAGCCCCAGCATTTT.

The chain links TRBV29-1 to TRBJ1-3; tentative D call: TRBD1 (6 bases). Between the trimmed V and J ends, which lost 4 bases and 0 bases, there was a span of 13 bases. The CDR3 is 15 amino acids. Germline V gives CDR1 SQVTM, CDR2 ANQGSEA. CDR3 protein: CSVVDRPNSGNTIYF. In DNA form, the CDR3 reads TGCAGCGTTGTCGACAGGCCAAACTCTGGAAACACCATATATTTT.

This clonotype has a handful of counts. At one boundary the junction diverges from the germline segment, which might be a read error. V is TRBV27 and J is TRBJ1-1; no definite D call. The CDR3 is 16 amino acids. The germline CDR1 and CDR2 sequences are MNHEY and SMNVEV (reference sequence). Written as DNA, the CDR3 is TGTGCCAGCAGTTTAGCGCCGGTAGGCCTGAACGCTGAAGCTTTCTTT. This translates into CASSLAPVGLNAEAFF.

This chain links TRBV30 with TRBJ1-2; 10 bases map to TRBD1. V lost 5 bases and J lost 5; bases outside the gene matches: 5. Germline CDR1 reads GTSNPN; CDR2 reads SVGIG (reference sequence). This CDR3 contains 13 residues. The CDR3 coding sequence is TGTGCCTGGGGACCGGGACAGGGGTATGGCTACACCTTC. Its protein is CAWGPGQGYGYTF.

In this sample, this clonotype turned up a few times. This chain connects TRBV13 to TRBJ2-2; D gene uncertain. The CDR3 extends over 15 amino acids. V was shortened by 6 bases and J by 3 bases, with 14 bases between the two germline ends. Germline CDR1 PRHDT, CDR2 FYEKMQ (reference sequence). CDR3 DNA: TGTGCCAGCAGTTCGCGTTCGGGTTACACCGGGGAGCTGTTTTTT. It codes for CASSSRSGYTGELFF.

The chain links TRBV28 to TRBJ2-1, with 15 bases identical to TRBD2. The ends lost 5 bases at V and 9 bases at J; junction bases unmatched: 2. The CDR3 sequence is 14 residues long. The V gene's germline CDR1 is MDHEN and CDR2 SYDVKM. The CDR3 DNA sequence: TGTGCCAGCAGTCCGGGACTAGCGGGAGGTGAGCAGTTCTTC. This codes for CASSPGLAGGEQFF.